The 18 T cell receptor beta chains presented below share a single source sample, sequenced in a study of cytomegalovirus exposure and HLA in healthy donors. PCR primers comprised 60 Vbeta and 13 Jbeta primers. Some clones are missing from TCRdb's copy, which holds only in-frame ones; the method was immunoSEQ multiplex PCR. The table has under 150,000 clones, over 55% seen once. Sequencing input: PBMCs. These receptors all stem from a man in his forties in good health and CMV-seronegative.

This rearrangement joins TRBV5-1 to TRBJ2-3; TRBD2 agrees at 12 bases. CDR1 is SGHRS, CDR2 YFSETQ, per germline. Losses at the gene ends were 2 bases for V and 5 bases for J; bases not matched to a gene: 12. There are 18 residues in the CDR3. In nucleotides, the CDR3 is TGCGCCAGCAGCTTCCCCGGACTAGCGGGGTTCGGGGGAGATACGCAGTATTTT. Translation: CASSFPGLAGFGGDTQYF.

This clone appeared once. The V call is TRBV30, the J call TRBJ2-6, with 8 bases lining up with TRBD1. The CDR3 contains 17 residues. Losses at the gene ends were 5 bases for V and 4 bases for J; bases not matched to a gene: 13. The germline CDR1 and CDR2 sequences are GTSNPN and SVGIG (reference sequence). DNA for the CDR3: TGTGCCTGGTACGGACAGGGAATTTCTCCCGGGGCCAACGTCCTGACTTTC. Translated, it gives CAWYGQGISPGANVLTF.

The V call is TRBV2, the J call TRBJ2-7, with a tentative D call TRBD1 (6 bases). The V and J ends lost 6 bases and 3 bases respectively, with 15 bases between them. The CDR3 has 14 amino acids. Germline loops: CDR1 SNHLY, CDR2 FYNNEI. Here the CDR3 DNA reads TGTGCCAGCAGCTCGTTGACAGGTTTCTACGAGCAGTACTTC. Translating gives CASSSLTGFYEQYF.

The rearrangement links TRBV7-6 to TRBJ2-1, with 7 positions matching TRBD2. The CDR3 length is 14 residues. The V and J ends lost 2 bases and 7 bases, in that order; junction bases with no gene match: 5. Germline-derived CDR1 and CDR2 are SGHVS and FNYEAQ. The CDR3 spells CASSLLGGGNEQFF. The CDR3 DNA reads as TGTGCCAGCAGCTTACTGGGGGGGGGAAATGAGCAGTTCTTC. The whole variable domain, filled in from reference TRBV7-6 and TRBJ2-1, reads GAGVSQSPRYKVTKRGQDVALRCDPISGHVSLYWYRQALGQGPEFLTYFNYEAQQDKSGLPNDRFSAERPEGSISTLTIQRTEQRDSAMYRCASSLLGGGNEQFFGPGTRLTVL.

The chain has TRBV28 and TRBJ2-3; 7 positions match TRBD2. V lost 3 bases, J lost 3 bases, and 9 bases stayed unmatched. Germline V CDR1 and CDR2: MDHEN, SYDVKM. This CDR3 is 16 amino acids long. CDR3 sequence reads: CASSFPGGGRTDTQYF. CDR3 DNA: TGTGCCAGCAGTTTCCCCGGGGGAGGGCGGACAGATACGCAGTATTTT.

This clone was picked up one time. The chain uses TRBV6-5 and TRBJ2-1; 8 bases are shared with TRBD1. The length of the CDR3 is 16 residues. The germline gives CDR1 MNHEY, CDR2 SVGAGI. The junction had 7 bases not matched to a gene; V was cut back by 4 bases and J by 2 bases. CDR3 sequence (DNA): TGTGCCAGCAGTTTCCATAGGACAGGGCCCTACAATGAGCAGTTCTTC. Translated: CASSFHRTGPYNEQFF.

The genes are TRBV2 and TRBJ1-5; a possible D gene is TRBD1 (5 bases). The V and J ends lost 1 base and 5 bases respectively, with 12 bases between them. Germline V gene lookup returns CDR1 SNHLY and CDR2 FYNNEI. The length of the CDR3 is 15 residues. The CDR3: CASSEEGGDHQPQHF. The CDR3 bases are TGTGCCAGCAGTGAAGAAGGAGGGGACCATCAGCCCCAGCATTTT.

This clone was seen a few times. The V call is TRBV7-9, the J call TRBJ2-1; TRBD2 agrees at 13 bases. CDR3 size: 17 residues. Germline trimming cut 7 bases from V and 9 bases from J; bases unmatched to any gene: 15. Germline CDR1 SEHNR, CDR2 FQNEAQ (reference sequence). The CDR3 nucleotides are TGTGCCAGCACCTCTCCTGCTGGACTAGCGGGAGAGGGTGAGCAGTTCTTC. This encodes CASTSPAGLAGEGEQFF. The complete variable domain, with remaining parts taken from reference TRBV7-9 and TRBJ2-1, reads DTGVSQNPRHKITKRGQNVTFRCDPISEHNRLYWYRQTLGQGPEFLTYFQNEAQLEKSRLLSDRFSAERPKGSFSTLEIQRTEQGDSAMYLCASTSPAGLAGEGEQFFGPGTRLTVL.

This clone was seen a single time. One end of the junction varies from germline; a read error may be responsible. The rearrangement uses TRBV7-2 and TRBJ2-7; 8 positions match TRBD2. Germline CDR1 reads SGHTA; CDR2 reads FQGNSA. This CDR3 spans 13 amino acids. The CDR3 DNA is TGTGCCAGCAGCTTAGAGGGGACTAGGAACGTTTTCTTC. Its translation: CASSLEGTRNVFF.

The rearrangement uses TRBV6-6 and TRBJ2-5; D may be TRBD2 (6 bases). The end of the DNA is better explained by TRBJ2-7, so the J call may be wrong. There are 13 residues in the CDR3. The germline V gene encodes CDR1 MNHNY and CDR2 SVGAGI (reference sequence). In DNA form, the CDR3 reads TGTGCCAGCAGTCAGGAACTAGCTTACGAGCAGTACTTC. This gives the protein CASSQELAYEQYF.

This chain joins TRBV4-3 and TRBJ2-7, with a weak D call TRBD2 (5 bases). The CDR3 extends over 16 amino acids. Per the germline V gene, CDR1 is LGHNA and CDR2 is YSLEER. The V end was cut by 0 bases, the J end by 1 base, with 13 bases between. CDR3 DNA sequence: TGCGCCAGCAGCCAAGATGCCGGGGTGGTTTCCTACGAGCAGTACTTC. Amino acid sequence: CASSQDAGVVSYEQYF.

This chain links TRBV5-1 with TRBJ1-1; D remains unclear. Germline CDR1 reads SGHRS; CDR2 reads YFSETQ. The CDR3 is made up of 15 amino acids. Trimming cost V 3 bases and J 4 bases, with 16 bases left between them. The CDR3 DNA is TGCGCCAGCAGCTACACCGGGAGAGGAAGCACTGAAGCTTTCTTT. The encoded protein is CASSYTGRGSTEAFF. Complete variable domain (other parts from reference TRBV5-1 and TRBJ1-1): KAGVTQTPRYLIKTRGQQVTLSCSPISGHRSVSWYQQTPGQGLQFLFEYFSETQRNKGNFPGRFSGRQFSNSRSEMNVSTLELGDSALYLCASSYTGRGSTEAFFGQGTRLTVV.

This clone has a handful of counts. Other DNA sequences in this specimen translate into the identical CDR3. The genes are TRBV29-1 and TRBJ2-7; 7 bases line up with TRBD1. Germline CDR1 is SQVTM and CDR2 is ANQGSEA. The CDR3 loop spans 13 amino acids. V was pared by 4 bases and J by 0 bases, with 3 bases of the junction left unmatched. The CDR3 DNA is TGCAGCGTTGGACAGGGCGGCTCCTACGAGCAGTACTTC. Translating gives CSVGQGGSYEQYF.

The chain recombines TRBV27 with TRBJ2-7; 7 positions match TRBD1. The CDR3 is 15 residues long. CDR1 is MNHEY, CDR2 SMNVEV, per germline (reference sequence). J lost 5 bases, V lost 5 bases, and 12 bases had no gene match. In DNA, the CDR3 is TGTGCCAGCAGTCCTGCACCCCCCAGGGGGAACGAGCAGTACTTC. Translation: CASSPAPPRGNEQYF.

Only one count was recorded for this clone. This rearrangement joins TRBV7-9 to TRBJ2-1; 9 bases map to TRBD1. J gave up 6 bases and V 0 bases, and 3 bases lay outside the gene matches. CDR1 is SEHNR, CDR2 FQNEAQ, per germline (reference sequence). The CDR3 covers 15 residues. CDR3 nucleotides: TGTGCCAGCAGCTTAGCCCAACAGGGGGCCAATGAGCAGTTCTTC. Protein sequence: CASSLAQQGANEQFF.

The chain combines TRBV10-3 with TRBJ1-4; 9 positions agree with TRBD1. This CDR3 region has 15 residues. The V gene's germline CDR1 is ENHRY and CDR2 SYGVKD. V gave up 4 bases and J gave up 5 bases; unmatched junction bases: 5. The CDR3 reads CAISGGQGWNEKLFF. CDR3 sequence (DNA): TGTGCCATCAGTGGTGGACAGGGGTGGAATGAAAAACTGTTTTTT.

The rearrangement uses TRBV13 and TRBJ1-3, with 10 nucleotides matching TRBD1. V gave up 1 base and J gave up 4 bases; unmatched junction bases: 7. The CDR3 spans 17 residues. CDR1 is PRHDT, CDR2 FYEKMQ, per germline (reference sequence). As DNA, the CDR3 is TGTGCCAGCAGCTTAGCGGCGGGACAGGGGACGGGAAACACCATATATTTT. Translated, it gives CASSLAAGQGTGNTIYF. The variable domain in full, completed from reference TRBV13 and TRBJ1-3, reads AAGVIQSPRHLIKEKRETATLKCYPIPRHDTVYWYQQGPGQDPQFLISFYEKMQSDKGSIPDRFSAQQFSDYHSELNMSSLELGDSALYFCASSLAAGQGTGNTIYFGEGSWLTVV.

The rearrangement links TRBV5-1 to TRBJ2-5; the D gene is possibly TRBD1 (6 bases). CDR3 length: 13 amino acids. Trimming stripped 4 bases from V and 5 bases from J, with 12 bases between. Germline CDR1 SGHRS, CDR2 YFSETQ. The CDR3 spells CASSPAGAETQYF. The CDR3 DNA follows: TGCGCCAGCAGCCCAGCAGGGGCTGAGACCCAGTACTTC.